The 15 T cell receptor beta chains below all came from one sample that was sequenced in a study of blood T cells in healthy people across ages (dated by TCRdb to the mid-2010s). The library was produced with 5' RACE. Sequencing was carried out with an Illumina HiSeq 2500. A second PCR of roughly 7 to 12 cycles was run with a J-beta primer mix and a sample-barcoded 5' primer. Starting from the raw public reads, TCRdb applied fastp trimming at Q25, assembled clones with MiXCR and retained in-frame beta chains. Duplicate CDR3 protein sequences are folded into a single record with the most common DNA and genes. The sample records around 1.1 million distinct CDR3 sequences, around two fifths of which are singletons. The top ten clones comprise over 10% of the sample. Material: blood. The receptors derive from a man younger than 30 in good health.

This clonotype has a handful of counts. V is TRBV3-1 and J is TRBJ2-3, with D tentatively TRBD1 (6 bases). V was pared by 1 base and J by 2 bases, with 10 bases between. The CDR3 totals 15 residues. Germline CDR1 reads LGHDT; CDR2 reads YNNKEL (reference sequence). CDR3 amino acids: CASSQAGHYTDTQYF. CDR3 sequence (DNA): TGTGCCAGCAGCCAAGCGGGACATTACACAGATACGCAGTATTTT.

In its sample, this clonotype was seen a few times. The gene calls are TRBV5-1 and TRBJ1-2; 7 bases fit TRBD1. The CDR3 contains 16 residues. Germline trimming cut 1 base from V and 8 bases from J; bases unmatched to any gene: 14. Germline CDR1 and CDR2: SGHRS and YFSETQ. The CDR3 bases are TGCGCCAGCAGCTTGAGCACAGGGGACCCTCTTGGCGGCTACACCTTC. Amino acid sequence: CASSLSTGDPLGGYTF. Variable domain in full (rest from reference TRBV5-1 and TRBJ1-2): KAGVTQTPRYLIKTRGQQVTLSCSPISGHRSVSWYQQTPGQGLQFLFEYFSETQRNKGNFPGRFSGRQFSNSRSEMNVSTLELGDSALYLCASSLSTGDPLGGYTFGSGTRLTVV.

This chain links TRBV11-2 with TRBJ2-3, with D tentatively TRBD1 or TRBD2 (5 bases each). CDR3 length: 17 amino acids. V was cut by 4 bases and J by 6 bases, with 23 bases left in between. Germline V gives CDR1 SGHAT, CDR2 FQNNGV. CDR3 sequence reads: CASSSFFPGPLVDTQYF. CDR3 nucleotide sequence: TGTGCCAGCAGCTCGTTTTTCCCGGGACCACTAGTTGATACGCAGTATTTT.

The chain recombines TRBV12-3 or TRBV12-4 with TRBJ1-1; D gene uncertain. The CDR3 consists of 14 residues. The V end was cut by 3 bases, the J end by 0 bases, with 8 bases between. The CDR3 coding sequence is TGTGCCAGCAGTTTCGTAGATGTGAACACTGAAGCTTTCTTT. This sequence encodes CASSFVDVNTEAFF.

The chain combines TRBV9 with TRBJ1-6; 7 bases fit TRBD1. The junction had 8 bases not matched to a gene; V was cut back by 6 bases and J by 14 bases. This CDR3 comprises 12 residues. Looked up from germline, CDR1 is SGDLS and CDR2 is YYNGEE. For the CDR3, the DNA is TGTGCCAGCACTGTGGCAGGGGGAGCCCTCCACTTT. It translates to CASTVAGGALHF.

The V call is TRBV20-1, the J call TRBJ2-1; no firm D call. Germline V CDR1 and CDR2: DFQATT, SNEGSKA (reference sequence). This CDR3 region has 15 residues. V lost 0 bases and J lost 0, with 9 bases in between. This CDR3 is CSARDVWSSYNEQFF. Written as DNA, the CDR3 is TGCAGTGCTAGAGATGTCTGGAGCTCCTACAATGAGCAGTTCTTC.

The chain is built from TRBV4-1 and TRBJ1-1; D not certain. The CDR3 is made up of 17 amino acids. V was pared by 1 base and J by 0 bases, with 15 bases between. The germline V gene has CDR1 MGHRA and CDR2 YSYEKL. The CDR3 sequence: CASSQAELASLNTEAFF. For the CDR3, the DNA is TGCGCCAGCAGCCAAGCTGAACTGGCCTCCTTGAACACTGAAGCTTTCTTT.

This clonotype has a handful of counts. The gene calls are TRBV30 and TRBJ2-1; D perhaps matches TRBD1 (5 bases). CDR1 is GTSNPN and CDR2 is SVGIG in the germline V gene (reference sequence). This CDR3 is built from 12 residues. V lost 1 base and J 7 bases, leaving 8 bases between the germline ends. The CDR3 protein is CAWSARQNEQFF. The CDR3 DNA follows: TGTGCCTGGAGTGCCCGACAGAATGAGCAGTTCTTC.

This clonotype was recorded a few times. The chain uses TRBV6-1 and TRBJ2-3, with 8 bases that match TRBD1. CDR1 and CDR2 (germline): MNHNS, SASEGT. V was clipped by 7 bases and J by 2 bases; unmatched bases: 5. The CDR3 is 14 residues long. The CDR3 is CASTPTGVTDTQYF. The CDR3 DNA is TGTGCCAGCACCCCGACAGGGGTCACAGATACGCAGTATTTT.

The CDR3 region has the DNA TGCGCCAGCAGCCAAGAGGCTCTGGCCGACTACGAGCAGTACTTC. Translated, it gives CASSQEALADYEQYF. V usage is TRBV4-3 and J usage is TRBJ2-7; D is unclear. The CDR3 runs to 15 residues. V lost 0 bases, J lost 3 bases, and 12 bases lay in between. Germline V lookup: CDR1 LGHNA, CDR2 YSLEER.

The chain links TRBV7-9 to TRBJ1-4; TRBD1 matches at 9 bases. The CDR3 has 16 amino acids. The J segment lost 8 bases and the V segment lost 5 bases, leaving 12 bases of the junction unmatched. Germline values: CDR1 SEHNR, CDR2 FQNEAQ (reference sequence). CDR3 DNA: TGTGCCAGCAGCCTCACAGGGGGCCGGGCCTCGGAAAAACTGTTTTTT. It codes for CASSLTGGRASEKLFF.

CDR3 in amino acids: CASSPRTVVNIQYF. CDR3 bases: TGTGCCAGCAGTCCCCGCACAGTGGTAAACATTCAGTACTTC. This chain joins TRBV12-3 or TRBV12-4 and TRBJ2-4; D is unclear. V was shortened by 5 bases and J by 6 bases, with 14 bases between the two germline ends. This CDR3 is built from 14 residues.

This clonotype has only a few counts. This sequence joins TRBV7-9 and TRBJ1-2; D gene ambiguous. Trimming stripped 3 bases from V and 2 bases from J, with 13 bases between. The CDR3 totals 15 residues. Germline V CDR1 and CDR2: SEHNR, FQNEAQ (reference sequence). The CDR3 loop is CASSFRASRNYGYTF. Written as DNA, the CDR3 is TGTGCCAGCAGCTTCCGGGCGTCAAGAAACTATGGCTACACCTTC.

In its sample, this clonotype was seen a few times. V usage is TRBV12-3 or TRBV12-4 and J usage is TRBJ2-3; the D gene could be TRBD1 or TRBD2 (5 bases each). This CDR3 comprises 13 residues. V lost 6 bases and J 5 bases, leaving 12 bases between the germline ends. CDR3 nucleotide sequence: TGTGCCAGCAGGAGGGGTCGGAGAGATACGCAGTATTTT. Amino acid sequence: CASRRGRRDTQYF.

This clonotype was picked up a small number of times. V gene TRBV13 combines with J gene TRBJ2-3; 10 nucleotides match TRBD2. V shed 5 bases and J 7 bases; nucleotides not matched to a gene: 6. This CDR3 has 14 residues. CDR1 is PRHDT, CDR2 FYEKMQ, per germline (reference sequence). The CDR3 DNA follows: TGTGCCAGCAGCATTCCTAGCGGGGGTAATACGCAGTATTTT. Translated: CASSIPSGGNTQYF.